The rows below give T cell receptor beta chains drawn from one sample of a study of blood T cell repertoires in COVID-19. Clones were sequenced by immunoSEQ multiplex PCR, and TCRdb holds only the in-frame ones, with some missing. The data contain some 270,000 clones, 70% to 90% of them singletons. The sequenced sample consisted of peripheral blood. The receptors stem from a woman in her 70s with acute or convalescent COVID-19. Both conserved end residues are part of each CDR3. The D gene is left open where the match is weak. Clone size is stated in some rows and not others, as once, few, many or a class when expanded.

>TRBV3-1/TRBV3-2|TRBJ2-5|few|TRBD2
CASSRGGEETQYF
TGTGCCAGCAGCCGGGGGGGGGAAGAGACCCAGTACTTC
>TRBV19|TRBJ1-2|NA|NA
CASSIVQTDYGYTF
TGTGCCAGTAGTATCGTTCAGACAGACTATGGCTACACCTTC
>TRBV6-5|TRBJ1-1|NA|NA
CAVATGRNTEAFF
TGTGCCGTAGCCACCGGGAGGAACACTGAAGCTTTCTTT
>TRBV12-2|TRBJ2-7|NA|NA
CASRLRDKRYEQYF
TGTGCAAGTCGCCTCCGGGACAAGCGCTACGAGCAGTACTTC
>TRBV19|TRBJ1-4|NA|NA
CASRDSGNEKLFF
TGTGCCAGTAGGGACTCCGGTAATGAAAAACTGTTTTTT
>TRBV19|TRBJ2-1|few|NA
CASSSLLEIPYNEQFF
TGTGCCAGTAGTTCATTGCTAGAAATCCCCTACAATGAGCAGTTCTTC
>TRBV5-1|TRBJ1-1|NA|NA
CASSFRLNTEAFF
TGCGCCAGCAGCTTCAGGCTGAACACTGAAGCTTTCTTT
>TRBV30|TRBJ2-7|NA|TRBD1
CAWSSKTGKYF
TGTGCCTGGAGTTCCAAGACAGGGAAGTACTTC
>TRBV5-1|TRBJ1-3|NA|NA
CASSLVAGPSGNTIYF
TGCGCCAGCAGCTTGGTAGCGGGACCCTCTGGAAACACCATATATTTT
>TRBV13|TRBJ2-7|NA|NA
CASSLWDITYEQYF
TGTGCCAGCAGCTTGTGGGACATAACCTACGAGCAGTACTTC
>TRBV5-1|TRBJ2-1|NA|TRBD2
CASSLAEGRGTYNEQFF
TGCGCCAGCAGCTTGGCCGAGGGGCGGGGGACCTACAATGAGCAGTTCTTC
>TRBV29-1|TRBJ2-2|NA|NA
CSAGDTGELFF
TGCAGCGCCGGGGACACCGGGGAGCTGTTTTTT
>TRBV11-2|TRBJ1-1|NA|NA
CASSFQMNTEAFF
TGTGCCAGCAGCTTCCAGATGAACACTGAAGCTTTCTTT
>TRBV10-3|TRBJ2-6|NA|NA
CAISESVNRERFGANVLTF
TGTGCCATCAGTGAGTCGGTTAACAGGGAAAGGTTTGGGGCCAACGTCCTGACTTTC
>TRBV19|TRBJ1-5|NA|TRBD1
CASRTGTGPNYSNQPQHF
TGTGCCAGTCGAACCGGGACAGGGCCTAACTATAGCAATCAGCCCCAGCATTTT